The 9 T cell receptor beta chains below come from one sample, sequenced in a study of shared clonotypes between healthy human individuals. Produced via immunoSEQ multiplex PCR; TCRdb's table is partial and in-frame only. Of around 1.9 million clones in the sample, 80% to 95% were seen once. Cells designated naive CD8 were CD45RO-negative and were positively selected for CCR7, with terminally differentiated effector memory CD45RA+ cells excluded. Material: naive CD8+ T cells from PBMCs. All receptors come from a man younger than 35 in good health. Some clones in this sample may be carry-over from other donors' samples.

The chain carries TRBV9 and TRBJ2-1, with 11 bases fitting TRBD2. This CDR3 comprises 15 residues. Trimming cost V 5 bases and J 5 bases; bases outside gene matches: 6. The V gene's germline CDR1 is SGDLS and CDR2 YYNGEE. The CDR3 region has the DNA TGTGCCAGCAGGGTCGGGACTAGCGGAAACAATGAGCAGTTCTTC. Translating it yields CASRVGTSGNNEQFF.

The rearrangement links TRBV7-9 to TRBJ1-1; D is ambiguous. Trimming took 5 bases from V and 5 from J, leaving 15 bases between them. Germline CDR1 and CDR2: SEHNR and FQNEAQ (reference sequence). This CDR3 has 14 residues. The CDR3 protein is CASSPLSLVTEAFF. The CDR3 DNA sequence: TGTGCCAGCAGCCCGCTCTCACTGGTTACTGAAGCTTTCTTT.

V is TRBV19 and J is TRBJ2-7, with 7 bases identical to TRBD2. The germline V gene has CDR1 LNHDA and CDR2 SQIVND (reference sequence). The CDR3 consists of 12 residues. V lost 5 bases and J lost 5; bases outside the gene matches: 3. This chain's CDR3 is CASSRGVDEQYF. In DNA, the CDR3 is TGTGCCAGTAGTCGGGGGGTCGACGAGCAGTACTTC.

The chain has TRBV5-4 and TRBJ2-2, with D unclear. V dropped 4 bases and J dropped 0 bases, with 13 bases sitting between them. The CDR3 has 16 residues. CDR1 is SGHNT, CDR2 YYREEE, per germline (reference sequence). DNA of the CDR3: TGTGCCAGCAGCCTCGCGGTAGGACCGAACACCGGGGAGCTGTTTTTT. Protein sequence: CASSLAVGPNTGELFF.

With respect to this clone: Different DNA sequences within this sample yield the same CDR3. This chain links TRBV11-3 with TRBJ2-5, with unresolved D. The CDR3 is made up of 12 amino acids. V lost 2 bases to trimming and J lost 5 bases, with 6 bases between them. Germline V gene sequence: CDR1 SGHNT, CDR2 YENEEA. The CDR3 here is CASSLRGETQYF. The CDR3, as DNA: TGTGCCAGCAGCTTACGTGGTGAGACCCAGTACTTC.

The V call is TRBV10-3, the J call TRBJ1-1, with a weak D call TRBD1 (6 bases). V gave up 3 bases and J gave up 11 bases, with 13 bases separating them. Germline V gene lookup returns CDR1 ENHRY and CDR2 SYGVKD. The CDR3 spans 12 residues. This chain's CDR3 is CAISDGGWMAFF. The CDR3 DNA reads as TGTGCCATCAGTGATGGGGGCTGGATGGCTTTCTTT.

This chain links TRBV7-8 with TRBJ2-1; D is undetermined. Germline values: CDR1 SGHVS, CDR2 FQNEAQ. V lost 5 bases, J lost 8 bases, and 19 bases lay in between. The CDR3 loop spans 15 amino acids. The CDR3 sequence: CASSPPRSIRDEQFF. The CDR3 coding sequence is TGTGCCAGCAGCCCACCTAGGAGCATTCGGGATGAGCAGTTCTTC.

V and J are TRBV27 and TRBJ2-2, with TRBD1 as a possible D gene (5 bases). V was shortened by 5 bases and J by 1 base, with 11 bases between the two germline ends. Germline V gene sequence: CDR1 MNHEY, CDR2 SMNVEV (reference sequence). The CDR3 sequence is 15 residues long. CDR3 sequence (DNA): TGTGCCAGCAGTCTCAATACAGGGAACACCGGGGAGCTGTTTTTT. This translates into CASSLNTGNTGELFF.

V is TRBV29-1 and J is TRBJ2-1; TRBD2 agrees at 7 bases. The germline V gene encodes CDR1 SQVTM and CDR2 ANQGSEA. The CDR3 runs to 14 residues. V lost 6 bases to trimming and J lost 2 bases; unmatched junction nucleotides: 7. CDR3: CSVEGGPTYNEQFF. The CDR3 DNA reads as TGCAGCGTGGAGGGAGGGCCTACCTACAATGAGCAGTTCTTC.